This T cell receptor (beta chain) emerged from a study of response to subunit inactivated influenza vaccine (dated 2018 in TCRdb). Study-level background: To follow how T cells responded to a trivalent subunit inactivated influenza vaccine, the researchers relied on deep quantitative profiling of the T cell receptor repertoire.

The CDR3 spans 15 residues, from the cysteine through the phenylalanine. Here the CDR3 DNA is all that survives: 45 bases in frame from base 1. The junction shows trimming of 0 bases on V and 0 bases on J, plus 9 bases between the germline ends. Per the germline V gene (reference sequence), GTSNPN is the CDR1 and SVGIG is the CDR2. The library was made by RT-PCR. Data came from an Illumina HiSeq 2500. TCRdb reprocessing: public reads trimmed at Q25 with fastp, clones called with MiXCR, in-frame beta chains kept. Records with the same CDR3 protein are collapsed into one entry carrying the most frequent genes and DNA. The sample data list about 310,000 distinct CDR3 sequences, and about 20% of these were observed just once. The ten largest clones add up to about a tenth of the sample. The investigation overall reported the following: According to the authors, only a limited number of new T cells may be recruited by each seasonal influenza vaccination.

Notes on this clonotype: Its antigen is still unknown. Base quality data are lacking; no much larger clone is found one base away.

The material was PBMCs from blood, obtained less than 22 months after vaccination. This sequence was found in a man aged 45 to 75 who received an inactivated influenza vaccine. Donor details come from another sample of the same person, matched by shared clones. Recombination linked TRBV30 to TRBJ1-5, and possibly TRBD1, on 5 matching bases. This receptor carries the CDR3 CAWSVRGISNQPQHF. The bases are TGTGCCTGGAGTGTACGGGGCATTAGCAATCAGCCCCAGCATTTT. Beyond the CDR3, the reference TRBV30 and TRBJ1-5 genes provide the residues; the full variable domain reads: SQTIHQWPATLVQPVGSPLSLECTVEGTSNPNLYWYRQAAGRGLQLLFYSVGIGQISSEVPQNLSASRPQDRQFILSSKKLLLSDSGFYLCAWSVRGISNQPQHFGDGTRLSIL.